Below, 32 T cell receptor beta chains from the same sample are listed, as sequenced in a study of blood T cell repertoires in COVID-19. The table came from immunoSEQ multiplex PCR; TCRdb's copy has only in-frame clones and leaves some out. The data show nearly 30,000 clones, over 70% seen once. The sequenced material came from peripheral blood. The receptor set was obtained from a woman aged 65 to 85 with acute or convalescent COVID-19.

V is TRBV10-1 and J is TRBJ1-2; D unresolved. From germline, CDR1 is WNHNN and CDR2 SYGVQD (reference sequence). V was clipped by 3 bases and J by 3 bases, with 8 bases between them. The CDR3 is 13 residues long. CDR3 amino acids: CASSDPFHYGYTF. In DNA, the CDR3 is TGCGCCAGCAGTGACCCATTTCACTATGGCTACACCTTC.

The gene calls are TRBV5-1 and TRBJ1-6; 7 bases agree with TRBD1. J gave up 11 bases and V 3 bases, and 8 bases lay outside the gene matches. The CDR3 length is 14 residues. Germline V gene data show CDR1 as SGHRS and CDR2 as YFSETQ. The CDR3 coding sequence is TGCGCCAGCAGCTCCCGACAGGGTGTTCCACCCCTCCACTTT. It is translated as CASSSRQGVPPLHF.

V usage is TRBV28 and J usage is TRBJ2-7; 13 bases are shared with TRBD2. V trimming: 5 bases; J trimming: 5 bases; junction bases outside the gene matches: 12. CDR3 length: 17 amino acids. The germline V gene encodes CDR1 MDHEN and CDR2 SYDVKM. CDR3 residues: CASSLPGLAGPPHEQYF. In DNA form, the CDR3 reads TGTGCCAGCAGTCTTCCGGGACTAGCGGGACCCCCCCACGAGCAGTACTTC.

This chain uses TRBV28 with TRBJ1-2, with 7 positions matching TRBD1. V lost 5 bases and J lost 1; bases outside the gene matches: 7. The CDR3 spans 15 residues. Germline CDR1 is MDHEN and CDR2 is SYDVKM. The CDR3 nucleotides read TGTGCCAGCAGTCCTCGACAGGGCATTAACTATGGCTACACCTTC. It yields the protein CASSPRQGINYGYTF.

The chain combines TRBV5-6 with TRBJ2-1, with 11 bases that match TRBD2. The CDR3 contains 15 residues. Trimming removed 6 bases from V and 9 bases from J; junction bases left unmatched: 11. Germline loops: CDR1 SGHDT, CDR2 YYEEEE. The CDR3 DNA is TGTGCCAGCACCATCGCGGGACTAGCGGAGAGTGAGCAGTTCTTC. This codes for CASTIAGLAESEQFF.

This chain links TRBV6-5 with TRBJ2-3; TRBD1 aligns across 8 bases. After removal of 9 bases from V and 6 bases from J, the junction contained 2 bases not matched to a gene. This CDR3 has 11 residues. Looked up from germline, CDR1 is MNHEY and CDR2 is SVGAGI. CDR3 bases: TGTGCCAGTAGACAGGGGGATACGCAGTATTTT. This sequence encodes CASRQGDTQYF.

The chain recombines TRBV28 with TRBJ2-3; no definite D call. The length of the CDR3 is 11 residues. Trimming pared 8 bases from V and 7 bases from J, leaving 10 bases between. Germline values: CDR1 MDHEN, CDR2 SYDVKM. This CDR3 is CASLSSYTQYF. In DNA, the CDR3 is TGTGCCAGCCTCTCTTCTTATACGCAGTATTTT.

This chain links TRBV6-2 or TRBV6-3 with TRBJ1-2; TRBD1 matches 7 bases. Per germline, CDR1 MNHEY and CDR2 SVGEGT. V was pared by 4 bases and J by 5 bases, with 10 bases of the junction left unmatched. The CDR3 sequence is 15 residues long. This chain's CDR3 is CASSLTDRFLYGYTF. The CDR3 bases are TGTGCCAGCAGTTTAACGGACAGGTTTCTATATGGCTACACCTTC.

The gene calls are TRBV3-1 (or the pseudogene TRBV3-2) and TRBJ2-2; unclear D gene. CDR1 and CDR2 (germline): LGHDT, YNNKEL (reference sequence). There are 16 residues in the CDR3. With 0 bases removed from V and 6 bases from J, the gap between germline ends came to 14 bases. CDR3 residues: CASSQDRAIRAGELFF. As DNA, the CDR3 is TGTGCCAGCAGCCAAGATCGCGCGATTCGCGCCGGGGAGCTGTTTTTT.

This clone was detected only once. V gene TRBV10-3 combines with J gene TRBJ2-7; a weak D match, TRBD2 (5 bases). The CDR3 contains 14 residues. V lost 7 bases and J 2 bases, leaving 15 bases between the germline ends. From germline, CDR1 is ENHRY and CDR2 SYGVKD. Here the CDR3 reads CAITSEERTYEQYF. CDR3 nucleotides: TGTGCCATCACCTCCGAAGAGCGGACCTACGAGCAGTACTTC.

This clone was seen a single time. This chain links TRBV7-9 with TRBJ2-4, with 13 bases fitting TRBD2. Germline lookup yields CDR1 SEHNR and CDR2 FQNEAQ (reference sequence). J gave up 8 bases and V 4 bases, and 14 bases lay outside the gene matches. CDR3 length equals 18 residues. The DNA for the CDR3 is TGTGCCAGCAGCTCCACCCCGACTAGCGGGAGGCCGGAATACATTCAGTACTTC. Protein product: CASSSTPTSGRPEYIQYF.

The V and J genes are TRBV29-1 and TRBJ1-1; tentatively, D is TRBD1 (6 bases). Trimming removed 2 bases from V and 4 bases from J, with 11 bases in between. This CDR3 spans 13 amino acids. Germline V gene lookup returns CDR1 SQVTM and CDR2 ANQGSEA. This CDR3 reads CSVEFGGATEAFF. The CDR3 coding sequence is TGCAGCGTTGAATTTGGGGGCGCCACTGAAGCTTTCTTT. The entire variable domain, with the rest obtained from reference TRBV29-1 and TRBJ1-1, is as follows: SAVISQKPSRDICQRGTSLTIQCQVDSQVTMMFWYRQQPGQSLTLIATANQGSEATYESGFVIDKFPISRPNLTFSTLTVSNMSPEDSSIYLCSVEFGGATEAFFGQGTRLTVV.

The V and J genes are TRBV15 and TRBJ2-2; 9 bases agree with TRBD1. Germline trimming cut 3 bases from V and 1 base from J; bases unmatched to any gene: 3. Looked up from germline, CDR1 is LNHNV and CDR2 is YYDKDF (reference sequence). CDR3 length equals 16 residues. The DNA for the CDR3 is TGTGCCACCAGCAGTTGGGACAGGGTGAACACCGGGGAGCTGTTTTTT. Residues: CATSSWDRVNTGELFF.

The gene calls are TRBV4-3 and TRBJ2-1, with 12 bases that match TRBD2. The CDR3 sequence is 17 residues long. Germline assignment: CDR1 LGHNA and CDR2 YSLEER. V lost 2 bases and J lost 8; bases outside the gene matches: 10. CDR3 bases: TGCGCCAGCAGCCAAAATCCTCTAGCGGGGGGGCCCGATGAGCAGTTCTTC. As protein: CASSQNPLAGGPDEQFF.

The DNA for the CDR3 is TGTGCCAGCAGTGTCAGGGCCCAGGAGACCCAGTACTTC. Translation gives CASSVRAQETQYF. The chain links TRBV2 to TRBJ2-5; possible D gene TRBD1, 5 bases. This CDR3 has 13 residues. Germline V CDR1 and CDR2: SNHLY, FYNNEI. V was cut by 4 bases and J by 5 bases, with 11 bases left in between. Complete variable domain (other parts from reference TRBV2 and TRBJ2-5): EPEVTQTPSHQVTQMGQEVILRCVPISNHLYFYWYRQILGQKVEFLVSFYNNEISEKSEIFDDQFSVERPDGSNFTLKIRSTKLEDSAMYFCASSVRAQETQYFGPGTRLLVL.

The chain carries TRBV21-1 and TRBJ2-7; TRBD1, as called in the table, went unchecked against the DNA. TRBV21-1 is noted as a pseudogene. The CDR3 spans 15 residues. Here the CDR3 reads CASSGKGLSSYEQYF. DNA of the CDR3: TGTGCCAGCAGCGGCAAGGGGCTCAGCTCCTACGAGCAGTACTTC.

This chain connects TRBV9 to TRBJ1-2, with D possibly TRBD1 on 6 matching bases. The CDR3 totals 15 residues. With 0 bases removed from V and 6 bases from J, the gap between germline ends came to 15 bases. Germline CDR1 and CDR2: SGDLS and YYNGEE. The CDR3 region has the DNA TGTGCCAGCAGCGTAGTTCCAGGGGTTAAGGATGGCTACACCTTC. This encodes CASSVVPGVKDGYTF.

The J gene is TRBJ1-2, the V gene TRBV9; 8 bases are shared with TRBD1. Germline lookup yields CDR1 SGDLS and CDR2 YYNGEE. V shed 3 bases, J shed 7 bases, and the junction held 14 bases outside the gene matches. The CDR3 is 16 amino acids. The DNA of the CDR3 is TGTGCCAGCAGCGCAGGGGGCGCGGTGGGTTCAGCTGGCTACACCTTC. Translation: CASSAGGAVGSAGYTF.

The CDR3 protein is CASSYKPNTEAFF. The CDR3 DNA sequence: TGTGCCAGCAGCTACAAACCGAACACTGAAGCTTTCTTT. V and J are TRBV7-2 and TRBJ1-1; D is uncertain. CDR3 length: 13 amino acids. V shed 4 bases and J shed 1 base, with 7 bases lying between them. Per the germline V gene, CDR1 is SGHTA and CDR2 is FQGNSA.

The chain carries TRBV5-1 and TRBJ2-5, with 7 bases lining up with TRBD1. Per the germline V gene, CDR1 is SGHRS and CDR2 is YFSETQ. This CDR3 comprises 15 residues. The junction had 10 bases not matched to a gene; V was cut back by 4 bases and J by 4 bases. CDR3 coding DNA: TGCGCCAGCAGCACCACAGGGGACCGGTCAGAGACCCAGTACTTC. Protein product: CASSTTGDRSETQYF.

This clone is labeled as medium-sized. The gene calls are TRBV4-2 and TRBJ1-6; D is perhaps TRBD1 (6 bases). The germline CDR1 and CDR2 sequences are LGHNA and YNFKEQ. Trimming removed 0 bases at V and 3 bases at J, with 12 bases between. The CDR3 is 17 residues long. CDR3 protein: CASSQDPGAHYNSPLHF. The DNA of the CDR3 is TGTGCCAGCAGCCAAGATCCAGGGGCCCACTATAATTCACCCCTCCACTTT.

The CDR3 bases are TGTGCCAGCAGTGAGGACAGGGGATATAGCAATCAGCCCCAGCATTTT. Its protein product is CASSEDRGYSNQPQHF. V usage is TRBV2 and J usage is TRBJ1-5, with TRBD1 matching over 9 bases. The germline V gene has CDR1 SNHLY and CDR2 FYNNEI. The ends lost 3 bases at V and 0 bases at J; junction bases unmatched: 3. The CDR3 sequence is 16 residues long.

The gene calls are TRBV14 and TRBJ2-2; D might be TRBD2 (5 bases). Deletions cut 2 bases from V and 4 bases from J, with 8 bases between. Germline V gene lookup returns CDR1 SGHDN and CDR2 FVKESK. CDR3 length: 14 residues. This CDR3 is CASSQLAITGELFF. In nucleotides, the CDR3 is TGTGCCAGCAGCCAACTAGCCATCACCGGGGAGCTGTTTTTT. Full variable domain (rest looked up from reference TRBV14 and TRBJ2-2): EAGVTQFPSHSVIEKGQTVTLRCDPISGHDNLYWYRRVMGKEIKFLLHFVKESKQDESGMPNNRFLAERTGGTYSTLKVQPAELEDSGVYFCASSQLAITGELFFGEGSRLTVL.

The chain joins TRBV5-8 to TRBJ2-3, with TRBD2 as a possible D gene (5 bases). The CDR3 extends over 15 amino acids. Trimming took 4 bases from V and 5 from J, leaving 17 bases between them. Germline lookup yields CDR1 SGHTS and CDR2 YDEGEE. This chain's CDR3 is CASSPGLDRQDTQYF. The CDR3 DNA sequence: TGTGCCAGCAGCCCCGGACTCGATCGGCAAGATACGCAGTATTTT.

The CDR3 reads CASSLKGPYGYTF. The CDR3 bases are TGTGCCAGCAGTTTAAAGGGGCCGTATGGCTACACCTTC. This chain links TRBV27 with TRBJ1-2; perhaps TRBD1 as D (5 bases). Germline CDR1 MNHEY, CDR2 SMNVEV (reference sequence). Trimming cost V 2 bases and J 5 bases, with 9 bases left between them. This CDR3 is 13 amino acids long.

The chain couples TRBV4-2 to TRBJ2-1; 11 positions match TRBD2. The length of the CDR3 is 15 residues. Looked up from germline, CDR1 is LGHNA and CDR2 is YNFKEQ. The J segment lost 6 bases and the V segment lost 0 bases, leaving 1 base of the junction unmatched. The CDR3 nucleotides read TGTGCCAGCAGCCAAGATAGCGGGGGGGGCAATGAGCAGTTCTTC. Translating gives CASSQDSGGGNEQFF.

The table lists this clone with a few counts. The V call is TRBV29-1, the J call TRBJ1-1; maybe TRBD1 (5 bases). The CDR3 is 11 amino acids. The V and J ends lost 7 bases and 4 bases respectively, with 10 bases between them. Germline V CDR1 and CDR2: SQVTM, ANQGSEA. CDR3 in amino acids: CSGGVATEAFF. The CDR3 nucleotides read TGCAGCGGGGGGGTAGCCACTGAAGCTTTCTTT.

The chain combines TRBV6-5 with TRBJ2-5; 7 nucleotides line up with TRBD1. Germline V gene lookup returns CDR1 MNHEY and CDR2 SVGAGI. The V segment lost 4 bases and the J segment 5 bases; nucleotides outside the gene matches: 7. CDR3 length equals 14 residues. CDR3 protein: CASSLLGTAETQYF. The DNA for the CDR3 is TGTGCCAGCAGTTTATTGGGGACAGCGGAGACCCAGTACTTC.

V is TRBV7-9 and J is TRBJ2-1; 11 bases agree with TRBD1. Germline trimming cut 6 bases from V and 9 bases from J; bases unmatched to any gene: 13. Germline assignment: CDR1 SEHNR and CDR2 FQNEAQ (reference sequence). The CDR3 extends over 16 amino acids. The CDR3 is CASRSGGQGAYGEQFF. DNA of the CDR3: TGTGCCAGCAGGAGTGGCGGACAGGGGGCGTACGGTGAGCAGTTCTTC.

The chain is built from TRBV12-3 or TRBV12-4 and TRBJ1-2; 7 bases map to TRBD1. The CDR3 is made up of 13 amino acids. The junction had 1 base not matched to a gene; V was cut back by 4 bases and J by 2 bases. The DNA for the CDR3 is TGTGCCAGCAGTTCGGGACAGAACTATGGCTACACCTTC. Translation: CASSSGQNYGYTF.

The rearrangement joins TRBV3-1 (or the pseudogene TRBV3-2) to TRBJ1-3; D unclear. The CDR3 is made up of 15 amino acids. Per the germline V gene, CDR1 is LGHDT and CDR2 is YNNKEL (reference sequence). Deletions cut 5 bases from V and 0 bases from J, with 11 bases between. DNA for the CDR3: TGTGCCAGCAGCTTTGAAGGAGCCTCTGGAAACACCATATATTTT. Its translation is CASSFEGASGNTIYF.

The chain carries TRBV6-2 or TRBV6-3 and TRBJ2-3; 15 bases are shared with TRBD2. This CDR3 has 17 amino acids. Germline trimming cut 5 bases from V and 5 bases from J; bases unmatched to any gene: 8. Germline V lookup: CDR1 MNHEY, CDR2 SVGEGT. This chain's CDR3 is CASSPGLAGGRGDTQYF. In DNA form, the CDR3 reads TGTGCCAGCAGTCCCGGACTAGCGGGGGGGAGAGGAGATACGCAGTATTTT.